Listed here are 18 T cell receptor beta chains from one sample, sequenced in a study of T cell repertoires in cytomegalovirus infection. TCRdb re-called the reads through MiXCR, storing one row per CDR3 protein. The sample shows some 800,000 distinct CDR3 sequences, just under 30% of them seen only once. Their antigens are not known. Specimen: cultured CD8+ T cells from PBMCs, collected from culture after CMV antigen stimulation. The receptors were gathered from a human donor in good health (CMV status not recorded). Some clones in this sample may be carry-over from other donors' samples.

This chain uses TRBV29-1 with TRBJ2-1, with 9 bases lining up with TRBD1. Germline trimming cut 3 bases from V and 3 bases from J; bases unmatched to any gene: 9. Looked up from germline, CDR1 is SQVTM and CDR2 is ANQGSEA. This CDR3 contains 16 residues. The CDR3 loop is CSVEGARQGDYNEQFF. The CDR3, as DNA: TGCAGCGTTGAGGGTGCGCGACAGGGGGACTACAATGAGCAGTTCTTC.

This chain connects TRBV13 to TRBJ1-2; D call uncertain. The CDR3 consists of 13 residues. V shed 4 bases and J shed 7 bases, with 13 bases lying between them. Germline CDR1 and CDR2: PRHDT and FYEKMQ (reference sequence). The CDR3: CASSSGRLGGYTF. The CDR3 coding sequence is TGTGCCAGCAGCTCGGGCCGTCTAGGTGGCTACACCTTC.

This clonotype was seen ten or more times. This chain links TRBV7-9 with TRBJ2-7, with a tentative D call TRBD2 (5 bases). From germline, CDR1 is SEHNR and CDR2 FQNEAQ (reference sequence). This CDR3 has 13 residues. V was clipped by 6 bases and J by 4 bases, with 13 bases between them. The CDR3 coding sequence is TGTGCCAGCAGTAGCGTCGGGTATTACGAGCAGTACGTC. It encodes CASSSVGYYEQYV.

The V and J genes are TRBV12-5 and TRBJ2-2; D unclear. CDR1 is LGHNT and CDR2 is FRNRAP in the germline V gene. Trimming removed 5 bases from V and 0 bases from J, with 4 bases in between. This CDR3 region has 13 residues. In DNA form, the CDR3 reads TGTGCTAGTGGTCCACCGAACACCGGGGAGCTGTTTTTT. Its protein is CASGPPNTGELFF.

This clonotype was seen at least ten times. The chain carries TRBV7-6 and TRBJ2-1, with D hard to call. V was shortened by 1 base and J by 1 base, with 14 bases between the two germline ends. In germline, CDR1 is SGHVS, CDR2 FNYEAQ. CDR3 size: 17 residues. CDR3 DNA sequence: TGTGCCAGCAGCTTAGAAGAGTTCTTAGCTTCCTACAATGAGCAGTTCTTC. As protein: CASSLEEFLASYNEQFF.

The chain couples TRBV2 to TRBJ1-2, with TRBD1 as a possible D gene (6 bases). The V gene lost 6 bases and the J gene lost 7 bases, with 9 bases spanning the gap. The germline V gene has CDR1 SNHLY and CDR2 FYNNEI. The CDR3 covers 11 residues. CDR3 nucleotide sequence: TGTGCCAGCAGGGGCAGGGGTGGCTACACCTTC. Protein: CASRGRGGYTF.

The V call is TRBV7-9, the J call TRBJ1-1; D remains unclear. Germline V CDR1 and CDR2: SEHNR, FQNEAQ (reference sequence). V was shortened by 8 bases and J by 2 bases, with 9 bases between the two germline ends. CDR3 length equals 12 residues. In DNA, the CDR3 is TGTGCCAGCCGGTTAGCTAACACTGAAGCTTTCTTT. Amino acid sequence: CASRLANTEAFF.

This clonotype was seen a few times. The chain employs TRBV7-9 and TRBJ2-7, with 9 bases aligning to TRBD1. The junction had 2 bases not matched to a gene; V was cut back by 1 base and J by 1 base. Looked up from germline, CDR1 is SEHNR and CDR2 is FQNEAQ (reference sequence). The CDR3 runs to 15 residues. The CDR3, as DNA: TGTGCCAGCAGCTTAGATGGGACAGGGTCCTACGAGCAGTACGTC. This gives the protein CASSLDGTGSYEQYV.

There are a few counts of this clonotype. CDR3 in DNA: TGTGCCAGCCGAAAGGCAGGACACTACGAGCAGTACGTC. It codes for CASRKAGHYEQYV. This sequence joins TRBV6-2 or TRBV6-3 and TRBJ2-7, with D possibly TRBD1 on 5 matching bases. The ends were cut back, 8 bases at V and 3 bases at J, with 14 bases in the middle. The CDR3 is 13 amino acids. Germline V gene sequence: CDR1 MNHEY, CDR2 SVGEGT.

The chain couples TRBV4-2 to TRBJ2-1; 12 positions agree with TRBD2. The CDR3 extends over 18 amino acids. The V and J ends lost 1 base and 4 bases, in that order; junction bases with no gene match: 8. Germline lookup yields CDR1 LGHNA and CDR2 YNFKEQ. The CDR3 coding sequence is TGTGCCAGCAGCCAAGTCGGGCTAGCGGGGGGGCCTTACAATGAGCAGTTCTTC. Its protein product is CASSQVGLAGGPYNEQFF.

The V gene is TRBV7-8, the J gene TRBJ1-2; 8 bases map to TRBD1. Germline CDR1 is SGHVS and CDR2 is FQNEAQ. J was trimmed by 3 bases and V by 5 bases; bases with no gene match: 11. The length of the CDR3 is 16 residues. The DNA of the CDR3 is TGTGCCAGCAGCCCCGATGGGGGCAGGGGGCACTATGGCTACACCTTC. Translation: CASSPDGGRGHYGYTF.

The J gene is TRBJ2-1, the V gene TRBV27, with D perhaps matching TRBD2 (6 bases). V was cut by 2 bases and J by 4 bases, with 12 bases left in between. The CDR3 contains 15 residues. CDR1 is MNHEY, CDR2 SMNVEV, per germline (reference sequence). CDR3 sequence (DNA): TGTGCCAGCAGTTTAAGTCTAGCGAGGTACAATGAGCAGTTCTTC. Amino acids: CASSLSLARYNEQFF.

This clonotype came up a few times. The chain joins TRBV4-3 to TRBJ2-1, with 9 bases aligning to TRBD2. CDR3 length: 17 residues. With 3 bases clipped from V and 1 base from J, the junction kept 7 bases outside the gene matches. Germline values: CDR1 LGHNA, CDR2 YSLEER. This CDR3 reads CASSQEVLAGSYNEQFF. DNA for the CDR3: TGCGCCAGCAGCCAGGAGGTTCTAGCGGGGTCCTACAATGAGCAGTTCTTC.

Points on this clonotype: The junction and the germline gene differ at one end; a read error may be behind it. This chain joins TRBV6-6 and TRBJ1-1; D remains unclear. The CDR3 totals 12 residues. Germline CDR1 and CDR2: MNHNY and SVGAGI (reference sequence). The DNA of the CDR3 is TGTGCCAGCAGTTACGCCAACAGTGAAGCTTTCTTT. Translation: CASSYANSEAFF.

V is TRBV20-1 and J is TRBJ1-2, with D uncertain. Germline CDR1 DFQATT, CDR2 SNEGSKA (reference sequence). This CDR3 spans 17 amino acids. Trimming took 0 bases from V and 4 from J, leaving 21 bases between them. CDR3 region: CSARDRSDGSAAYGYTF. CDR3 DNA sequence: TGCAGTGCTAGAGATCGTAGTGACGGTTCGGCGGCCTATGGCTACACCTTC.

As to this clonotype: One junction end disagrees with the germline gene, perhaps due to a read error. The chain links TRBV5-5 to TRBJ2-5, with D perhaps matching TRBD2 (6 bases). In germline, CDR1 is SGHKS, CDR2 YYEKEE (reference sequence). The CDR3 totals 14 residues. In DNA form, the CDR3 reads TGTGTCAGCAGCCCAATCGGGGGCCAAGAGACCCAGTACTTC. It translates to CVSSPIGGQETQYF.

The chain joins TRBV7-9 to TRBJ2-7; a weak D match, TRBD1 (6 bases). The CDR3 is made up of 14 amino acids. V dropped 5 bases and J dropped 5 bases, with 16 bases sitting between them. Germline V gene lookup returns CDR1 SEHNR and CDR2 FQNEAQ (reference sequence). The CDR3 coding sequence is TGTGCCAGCAGCAACCGGGACACCGGGGACGAGCAGTACTTC. Amino acids: CASSNRDTGDEQYF.

The rearrangement uses TRBV6-5 and TRBJ2-1; 16 positions match TRBD2. V dropped 2 bases and J dropped 7; count of bases not matched to a gene: 8. Germline assignment: CDR1 MNHEY and CDR2 SVGAGI. The CDR3 has 18 amino acids. CDR3 sequence: CASSYEGLAGGPGNEQFF. The CDR3 DNA reads as TGTGCCAGCAGTTACGAGGGACTAGCGGGGGGGCCTGGAAATGAGCAGTTCTTC.